Below are 16 T cell receptor beta chains sequenced from a single sample in a study of T cell responses to AZD1222 COVID-19 vaccine. Clones were read by immunoSEQ multiplex PCR, and TCRdb kept only the in-frame ones, dropping some. This table has 90,000 to 110,000 clones, roughly 87% appearing once. Sequenced material: peripheral blood, taken on day 0 of AZD1222 vaccination. Receptor source: an adult in good health.

The CDR3 sequence: CASSLAHNGQFGYTF. Here the CDR3 DNA reads TGTGCCAGCAGCTTAGCCCATAACGGACAGTTTGGCTACACCTTC. This chain joins TRBV11-1 and TRBJ1-2; TRBD1 might be the D (6 bases). Trimming removed 0 bases from V and 7 bases from J, with 15 bases in between. The CDR3 extends over 15 amino acids. Germline V gene data show CDR1 as SGHAT and CDR2 as FQDESV (reference sequence). Together with reference TRBV11-1 and TRBJ1-2, the CDR3 gives the full variable domain: EAEVAQSPRYKITEKSQAVAFWCDPISGHATLYWYRQILGQGPELLVQFQDESVVDDSQLPKDRFSAERLKGVDSTLKIQPAELGDSAMYLCASSLAHNGQFGYTFGSGTRLTVV.

This chain links TRBV28 with TRBJ2-7; no reliable D call. V was clipped by 3 bases and J by 2 bases, with 11 bases between them. This CDR3 comprises 14 residues. Germline CDR1 is MDHEN and CDR2 is SYDVKM. The CDR3: CASSFTLGPYEQYF. CDR3 bases: TGTGCCAGCAGTTTTACCCTAGGCCCCTACGAGCAGTACTTC.

The chain uses TRBV9 and TRBJ2-3; the D gene is possibly TRBD2 (6 bases). The germline CDR1 and CDR2 sequences are SGDLS and YYNGEE. CDR3 length: 12 amino acids. V was clipped by 0 bases and J by 8 bases, with 7 bases between them. The CDR3 protein is CASSVEAGTQYF. The CDR3 DNA sequence: TGTGCCAGCAGCGTAGAAGCGGGTACGCAGTATTTT.

The rearrangement joins TRBV7-8 to TRBJ1-3, with D hard to call. Trimming took off 5 bases at V and 0 bases at J, with 17 bases between the two ends. The CDR3 is 17 residues long. Germline CDR1 reads SGHVS; CDR2 reads FQNEAQ. The CDR3 reads CASSPTWGFSSGNTIYF. The DNA for the CDR3 is TGTGCCAGCAGCCCTACGTGGGGATTCTCCTCTGGAAACACCATATATTTT.

V is TRBV7-2 and J is TRBJ2-2; 7 bases match TRBD1. The CDR3 runs to 14 residues. V lost 3 bases, J lost 4 bases, and 2 bases stayed unmatched. Looked up from germline, CDR1 is SGHTA and CDR2 is FQGNSA. CDR3 sequence reads: CASSFTGATGELFF. The CDR3 DNA is TGTGCCAGCAGCTTTACAGGGGCCACCGGGGAGCTGTTTTTT.

This chain connects TRBV27 to TRBJ2-3; 7 bases line up with TRBD1. V lost 3 bases, J lost 8 bases, and 5 bases stayed unmatched. The CDR3 is made up of 13 amino acids. In germline, CDR1 is MNHEY, CDR2 SMNVEV (reference sequence). In DNA, the CDR3 is TGTGCCAGCAGTTTCGACAGGGCAGGTACGCAGTATTTT. Protein: CASSFDRAGTQYF.

V gene TRBV3-1 (or the pseudogene TRBV3-2) combines with J gene TRBJ2-1; TRBD2 agrees at 10 bases. Germline values: CDR1 LGHDT, CDR2 YNNKEL (reference sequence). V was pared by 1 base and J by 5 bases, with 5 bases of the junction left unmatched. The CDR3 spans 16 residues. The CDR3 here is CASSQGLAGADNEQFF. The CDR3 nucleotides are TGTGCCAGCAGCCAAGGCCTAGCGGGGGCCGACAATGAGCAGTTCTTC.

The sample holds one count of this clone. The gene calls are TRBV6-5 and TRBJ2-5, with TRBD1 matching over 12 bases. The CDR3 is 14 amino acids. V dropped 8 bases and J dropped 5; count of bases not matched to a gene: 6. Germline V CDR1 and CDR2: MNHEY, SVGAGI. The DNA of the CDR3 is TGTGCCAGCGGAGAGGGACAGGGGGCCGAGACCCAGTACTTC. The encoded protein is CASGEGQGAETQYF.

Here the CDR3 DNA reads TGCAGTGCTAGTCCCCCGGGACAGGGAACCTATGGCTACACCTTC. Encoded protein: CSASPPGQGTYGYTF. The rearrangement joins TRBV20-1 to TRBJ1-2; TRBD1 aligns across 9 bases. J was trimmed by 4 bases and V by 3 bases; bases with no gene match: 9. Germline CDR1 reads DFQATT; CDR2 reads SNEGSKA (reference sequence). This CDR3 is 15 amino acids long.

This clone has only one observation. The chain carries TRBV5-4 and TRBJ1-2; TRBD1 matches 12 bases. Germline CDR1 reads SGHNT; CDR2 reads YYREEE (reference sequence). The CDR3 length is 16 residues. V was pared by 0 bases and J by 8 bases, with 8 bases of the junction left unmatched. The DNA for the CDR3 is TGTGCCAGCAGCTTGGATTGGGGACAGGGGGCGGAAGGCTACACCTTC. This gives the protein CASSLDWGQGAEGYTF.

CDR3 DNA: TGCAGTGCTAGTCGGCTAGCGGGGTACAATGAGCAGTTCTTC. Its translation: CSASRLAGYNEQFF. This chain connects TRBV20-1 to TRBJ2-1; 9 bases line up with TRBD2. CDR3 size: 14 residues. From germline, CDR1 is DFQATT and CDR2 SNEGSKA (reference sequence). Losses at the gene ends were 3 bases for V and 4 bases for J; bases not matched to a gene: 4.

This rearrangement joins TRBV7-2 to TRBJ1-1, with 9 bases lining up with TRBD1. The length of the CDR3 is 15 residues. Germline loops: CDR1 SGHTA, CDR2 FQGNSA. V trimming: 4 bases; J trimming: 5 bases; junction bases outside the gene matches: 8. CDR3 region: CASSSLGQGITEAFF. The CDR3 DNA reads as TGTGCCAGCAGCTCCCTCGGACAGGGGATAACTGAAGCTTTCTTT.

The chain employs TRBV6-5 and TRBJ1-4; TRBD1 matches at 8 bases. The germline V gene has CDR1 MNHEY and CDR2 SVGAGI. J was trimmed by 7 bases and V by 6 bases; bases with no gene match: 7. This CDR3 contains 14 residues. The DNA for the CDR3 is TGTGCCAGCAGCCGACAGGGGAAAAGTGAAAAACTGTTTTTT. It yields the protein CASSRQGKSEKLFF.

The chain uses TRBV4-1 and TRBJ2-2; 15 nucleotides align to TRBD2. This CDR3 has 20 residues. Trimming took 1 base from V and 7 from J; bases not matched to a gene: 13. The V gene's germline CDR1 is MGHRA and CDR2 YSYEKL. CDR3 bases: TGCGCCAGCAGCCAAGTATGGGGACTAGCGGGAGGTGGGAATGGCGGGGAGCTGTTTTTT. This encodes CASSQVWGLAGGGNGGELFF.

The J gene is TRBJ1-1, the V gene TRBV28; D uncertain. Germline V gene data show CDR1 as MDHEN and CDR2 as SYDVKM. This CDR3 spans 15 amino acids. V was pared by 6 bases and J by 1 base, with 15 bases between. The DNA of the CDR3 is TGTGCCAGCAGCCGACTCAGGAGCCCGAACACTGAAGCTTTCTTT. It is translated as CASSRLRSPNTEAFF. The full variable domain, with the rest looked up from reference TRBV28 and TRBJ1-1, is DVKVTQSSRYLVKRTGEKVFLECVQDMDHENMFWYRQDPGLGLRLIYFSYDVKMKEKGDIPEGYSVSREKKERFSLILESASTNQTSMYLCASSRLRSPNTEAFFGQGTRLTVV.

Worth noting for this clone: Other DNA sequences from this sample encode an identical CDR3 as well. This chain links TRBV11-2 with TRBJ2-1, with 10 positions matching TRBD2. Germline CDR1 and CDR2: SGHAT and FQNNGV. V lost 1 base and J lost 10; bases outside the gene matches: 7. The CDR3 is 15 residues long. CDR3 region: CASSLGGLAGVEQFF. For the CDR3, the DNA is TGTGCCAGCAGCTTAGGTGGCCTAGCGGGAGTAGAGCAGTTCTTC.